The rows below give T cell receptor beta chains drawn from one sample of a study of T cells in Graves' hyperthyroidism and ophthalmopathy. TCRdb reprocessed the multiplex PCR reads via MiXCR and lists one record per CDR3 protein. The data show hundreds of thousands of distinct CDR3 sequences, with approximately 16% seen just once and roughly two fifths held by the top ten. Sequenced input: blood. The receptors originated from a man aged 35 to 55 with Graves' hyperthyroidism. Both conserved end residues are part of each CDR3. D genes are given only for firm matches. A clone size is listed for some rows: how often the clone was seen (once, few, many), or a class if it is expanded.

>NA|TRBJ2-7|TRBV7-3|NA
CASSLDGGGEQYF
TGTGCCAGCAGCCTCGACGGAGGGGGCGAGCAGTACTTC
>many|TRBJ2-1|TRBV12-3/TRBV12-4|NA
CASSPWASYNEQFF
TGTGCCAGCAGTCCTTGGGCCTCCTACAATGAGCAGTTCTTC
>many|TRBJ2-1|TRBV6-2/TRBV6-3|NA
CASSYWRNEQFF
TGTGCCAGCAGTTACTGGAGGAATGAGCAGTTCTTC
>few|TRBJ1-3|TRBV27|NA
CASSLSKNRNTIYF
TGTGCCAGCAGTCTCTCCAAAAATAGAAACACCATATATTTT
>NA|TRBJ2-5|TRBV20-1|TRBD1
CSARGDRGGQETQYF
TGCAGTGCTAGGGGGGACAGGGGGGGCCAAGAGACCCAGTACTTC
>many|TRBJ2-5|TRBV2|NA
CASSPRQHQETQYF
TGTGCCAGCAGTCCCCGACAGCACCAAGAGACCCAGTACTTC
>many|TRBJ2-7|TRBV3-1|TRBD2
CASSQIGLAAPYEQYF
TGTGCCAGCAGCCAAATCGGACTAGCGGCGCCCTACGAGCAGTACTTC
>few|TRBJ1-4|TRBV18|NA
CASSPGGPATNEKLFF
TGTGCCAGCTCACCCGGCGGACCTGCAACTAATGAAAAACTGTTTTTT
>few|TRBJ1-1|TRBV25-1|NA
CASSGGTAEAFF
TGTGCCAGCAGCGGCGGGACGGCTGAAGCTTTCTTT
>NA|TRBJ2-3|TRBV20-1|TRBD2
CSAISGGRTDTQYF
TGCAGTGCTATCAGCGGGGGACGCACAGATACGCAGTATTTT
>NA|TRBJ1-2|TRBV6-1|NA
CASRDPRGLGYTF
TGTGCCAGCAGGGATCCCAGGGGTTTGGGCTACACCTTC
>NA|TRBJ1-5|TRBV27|NA
CASSSSRGGAHSQPQHF
TGTGCCAGCAGTTCATCTAGAGGTGGGGCGCACAGTCAGCCCCAGCATTTT
>NA|TRBJ2-3|TRBV7-8|TRBD1
CASSLYRGQDTQYF
TGTGCCAGCAGCCTCTACAGGGGGCAAGATACGCAGTATTTT
>many|TRBJ2-2|TRBV2|TRBD2
CASRELAGTGELFF
TGTGCCAGCAGGGAACTAGCGGGCACCGGGGAGCTGTTTTTT
>many|TRBJ1-2|TRBV6-2/TRBV6-3|NA
CASSYSAGANYGYTF
TGTGCCAGCAGTTACTCGGCGGGAGCTAACTATGGCTACACCTTC
>many|TRBJ2-7|TRBV20-1|NA
CSARPLTSSYEQYF
TGCAGTGCTAGGCCCTTAACTAGCTCCTACGAGCAGTACTTC
>many|TRBJ2-5|TRBV20-1|TRBD1
CSARADRGLGETQYF
TGCAGTGCTAGAGCAGACAGGGGGCTGGGAGAGACCCAGTACTTC
>many|TRBJ2-3|TRBV5-1|TRBD2
CASSLRTSGGYTDTQYF
TGCGCCAGCAGCTTACGAACTAGCGGGGGGTACACAGATACGCAGTATTTT
>NA|TRBJ2-1|TRBV20-1|TRBD2
CSARQLAGVPYNEQFF
TGCAGTGCTAGACAACTAGCGGGAGTCCCCTACAATGAGCAGTTCTTC
>many|TRBJ1-2|TRBV20-1|NA
CSAPVAAGDGYTF
TGCAGTGCCCCGGTTGCGGCTGGAGATGGCTACACCTTC
>few|TRBJ2-1|TRBV20-1|TRBD2
CSARDSSGGFWRDNEQFF
TGCAGTGCTAGAGATTCCAGCGGGGGTTTCTGGCGGGACAATGAGCAGTTCTTC
>NA|TRBJ2-5|TRBV11-2|TRBD1
CASSLDRAKETQYF
TGTGCCAGCAGCCTCGACAGGGCGAAAGAGACCCAGTACTTC
>many|TRBJ1-4|TRBV5-6|NA
CASSLTSGSGLEKLFF
TGTGCCAGCAGCTTGACCTCCGGGAGCGGATTAGAAAAACTGTTTTTT
>many|TRBJ1-2|TRBV7-2|NA
CASSSLFWASNYGYTF
TGTGCCAGCAGCTCCCTATTTTGGGCCTCTAACTATGGCTACACCTTC
>many|TRBJ2-2|TRBV6-1|TRBD2
CASSPRLAGTGELFF
TGTGCCAGCAGTCCGCGACTAGCGGGGACAGGGGAGCTGTTTTTT
>many|TRBJ1-2|TRBV7-9|NA
CASRGSNYGYTF
TGTGCCAGCCGCGGTTCTAACTATGGCTACACCTTC